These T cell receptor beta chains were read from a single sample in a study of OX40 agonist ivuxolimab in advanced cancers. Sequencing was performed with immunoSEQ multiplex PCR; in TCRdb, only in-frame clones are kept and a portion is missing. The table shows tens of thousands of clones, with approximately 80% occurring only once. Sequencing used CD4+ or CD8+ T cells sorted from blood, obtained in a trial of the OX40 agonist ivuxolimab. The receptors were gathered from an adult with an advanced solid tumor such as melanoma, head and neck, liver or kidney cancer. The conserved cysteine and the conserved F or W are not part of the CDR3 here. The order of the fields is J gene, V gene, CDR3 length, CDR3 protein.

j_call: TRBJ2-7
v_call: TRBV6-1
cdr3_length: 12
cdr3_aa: ASSLQGQGAEQY

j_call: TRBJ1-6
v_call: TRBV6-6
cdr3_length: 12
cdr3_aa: ASSGRQANSPLH

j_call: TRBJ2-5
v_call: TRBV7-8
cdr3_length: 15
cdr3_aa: ASSPTGLAAYQETQY

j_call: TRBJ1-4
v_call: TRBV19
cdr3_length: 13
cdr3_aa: ASSIWTGGREKLF

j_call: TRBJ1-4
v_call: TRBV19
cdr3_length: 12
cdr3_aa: ASSSDRTLGKLF

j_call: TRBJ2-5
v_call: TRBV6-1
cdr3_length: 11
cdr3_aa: ASSGGSQETQY

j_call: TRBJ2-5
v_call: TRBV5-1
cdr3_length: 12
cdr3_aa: ASSLRRTQETQY

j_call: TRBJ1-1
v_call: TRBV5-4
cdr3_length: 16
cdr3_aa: ASSLGGQGRRRNTEAF

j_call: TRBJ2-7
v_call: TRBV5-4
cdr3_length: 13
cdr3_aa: ASSLSGGPSYEQY

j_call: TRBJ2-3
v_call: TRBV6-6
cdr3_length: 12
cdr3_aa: ASSIRGRRDTQY

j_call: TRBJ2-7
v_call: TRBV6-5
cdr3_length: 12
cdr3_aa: ASSSQNQGGEQY

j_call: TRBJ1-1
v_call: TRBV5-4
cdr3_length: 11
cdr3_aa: ASSGGTATEAF

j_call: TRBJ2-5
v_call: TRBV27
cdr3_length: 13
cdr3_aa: ASSVSWISGETQY

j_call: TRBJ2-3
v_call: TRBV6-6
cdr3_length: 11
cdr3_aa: ASSQTVSDTQY

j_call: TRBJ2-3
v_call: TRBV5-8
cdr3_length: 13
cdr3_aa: ASSYGGGGQGTQY

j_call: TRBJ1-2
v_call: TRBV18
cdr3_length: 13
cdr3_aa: ASSGGQGTNYGYT

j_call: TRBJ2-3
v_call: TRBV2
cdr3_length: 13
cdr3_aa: ASSPDRPGTDTQY

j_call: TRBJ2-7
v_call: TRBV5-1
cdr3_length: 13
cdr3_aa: ASSPASGGAYEQY

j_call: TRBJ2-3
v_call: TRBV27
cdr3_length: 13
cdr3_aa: ASSFRLASTDTQY

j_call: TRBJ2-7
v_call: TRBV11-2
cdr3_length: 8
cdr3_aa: ASSRDEQY

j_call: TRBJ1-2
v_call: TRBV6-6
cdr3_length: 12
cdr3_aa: ASSYLQGNYGYT

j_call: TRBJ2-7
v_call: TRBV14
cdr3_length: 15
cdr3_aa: ASSQAVRWSGSYEQY

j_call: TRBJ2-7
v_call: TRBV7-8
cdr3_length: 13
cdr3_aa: ASSLAMGQGYEQY

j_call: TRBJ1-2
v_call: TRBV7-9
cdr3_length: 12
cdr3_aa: ASNDREGTYGYT

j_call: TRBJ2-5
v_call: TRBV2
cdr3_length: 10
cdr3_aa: ASSRGRETQY

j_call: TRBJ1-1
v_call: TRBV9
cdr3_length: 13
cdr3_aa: ASSVVPFGDTEAF

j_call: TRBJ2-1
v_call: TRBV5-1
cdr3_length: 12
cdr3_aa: ASSLGQPYNEQF

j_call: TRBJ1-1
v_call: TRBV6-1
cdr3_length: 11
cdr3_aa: ASRNDARGEAF

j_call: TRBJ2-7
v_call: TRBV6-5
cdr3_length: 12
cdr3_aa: ASSYSSWSYEQY

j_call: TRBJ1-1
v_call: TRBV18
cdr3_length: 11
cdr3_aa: ASSPTTNTEAF

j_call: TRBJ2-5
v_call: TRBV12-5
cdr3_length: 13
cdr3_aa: ASGLGAGGQETQY

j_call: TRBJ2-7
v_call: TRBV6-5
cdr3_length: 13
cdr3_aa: ASRWGQLETYEQY

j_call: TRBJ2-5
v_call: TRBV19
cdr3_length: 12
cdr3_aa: ASNRWGSSETQY

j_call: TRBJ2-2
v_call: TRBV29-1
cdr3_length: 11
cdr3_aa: SVDRGGTGELF

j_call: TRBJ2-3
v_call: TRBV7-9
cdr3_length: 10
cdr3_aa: ASSFSTDTQY

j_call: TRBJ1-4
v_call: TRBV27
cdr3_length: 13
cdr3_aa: ASTLTGTGAEKLF

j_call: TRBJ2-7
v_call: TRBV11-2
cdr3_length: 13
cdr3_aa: ASSLVGTTGHEQY

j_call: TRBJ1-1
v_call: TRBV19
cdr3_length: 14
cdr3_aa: ASRTRDGGGNTEAF

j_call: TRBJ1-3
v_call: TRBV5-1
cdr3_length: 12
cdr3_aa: ASSGASSGNTIY

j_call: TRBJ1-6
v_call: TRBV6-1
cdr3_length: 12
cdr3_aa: ASSDGLGRSPLH